The rows below give T cell receptor beta chains drawn from one sample of a study of cytomegalovirus exposure and HLA in healthy donors. Sequencing was performed with immunoSEQ multiplex PCR; in TCRdb, only in-frame clones are kept and a portion is missing. The profile covers 200,000 or so clones, with roughly 73% appearing a single time and roughly 2.1% taken by the ten largest. The sequenced material came from PBMCs. The origin of the receptors is a woman in her 30s in good health and CMV-seropositive. The CDR3 runs from the conserved cysteine through the conserved F or W. The D gene is left open where the match is weak.

CASSVAGTGEYYGYTF	TGTGCCAGCAGCGTAGCCGGGACAGGGGAGTACTATGGCTACACCTTC	TRBV7-9	TRBJ1-2	TRBD1
CASSRGGLSNQPQHF	TGTGCCAGCAGCCGGGGAGGCCTTAGCAATCAGCCCCAGCATTTT	TRBV7-9	TRBJ1-5	NA
CASSENWAAGYNSPLHF	TGTGCCAGCAGTGAGAATTGGGCAGCAGGGTACAATTCACCCCTCCACTTT	TRBV6-1	TRBJ1-6	NA
CASSLGGTTGELFF	TGTGCCAGCAGTTTAGGAGGGACCACCGGGGAGCTGTTTTTT	TRBV27	TRBJ2-2	NA
CASSLTGNTEAFF	TGTGCCAGCAGCTTAACCGGGAACACTGAAGCTTTCTTT	TRBV7-2	TRBJ1-1	NA
CASSEYKLRGSTNEKLFF	TGTGCCAGCAGTGAATATAAGCTTCGGGGGAGCACTAATGAAAAACTGTTTTTT	TRBV25-1	TRBJ1-4	NA
CASADWPGNTIYF	TGTGCCAGTGCTGATTGGCCGGGAAACACCATATATTTT	TRBV27	TRBJ1-3	NA
CASRSPGGGRFTGELFF	TGTGCCAGCAGATCCCCTGGCGGGGGCAGGTTCACCGGGGAGCTGTTTTTT	TRBV28	TRBJ2-2	NA
CASKGRKNTEAFF	TGTGCCAGTAAGGGGCGCAAGAACACTGAAGCTTTCTTT	TRBV19	TRBJ1-1	NA
CATTRGQGIQPQHF	TGTGCCACCACGAGGGGACAGGGGATTCAGCCCCAGCATTTT	TRBV6-6	TRBJ1-5	TRBD1
CASSLSGSPTGELFF	TGTGCCAGCAGTCTTAGCGGGAGCCCCACCGGGGAGCTGTTTTTT	TRBV2	TRBJ2-2	TRBD2
CASSGTANQPQHF	TGTGCCAGCAGCGGGACAGCTAATCAGCCCCAGCATTTT	TRBV28	TRBJ1-5	TRBD1
CASSTTGGQRETQYF	TGCGCCAGCAGCACCACAGGGGGTCAGAGGGAGACCCAGTACTTC	TRBV5-1	TRBJ2-5	TRBD1
CASSLEAVTGELFF	TGTGCTAGCAGCTTAGAAGCCGTCACCGGGGAGCTGTTTTTT	TRBV7-7	TRBJ2-2	NA
CASRGGSEAFF	TGTGCCAGCAGGGGCGGGTCTGAAGCTTTCTTT	TRBV6-5	TRBJ1-1	NA
CAISDKTRTGQGPGNTIYF	TGTGCCATCAGTGATAAAACTAGGACAGGGCAAGGACCTGGAAACACCATATATTTT	TRBV10-3	TRBJ1-3	TRBD1
CASSSPGQGSYEQYF	TGTGCCAGTAGTTCCCCTGGACAGGGTAGCTACGAGCAGTACTTC	TRBV19	TRBJ2-7	TRBD1
CASSARTGGAETQYF	TGTGCCAGCAGCGCCCGTACAGGGGGCGCAGAGACCCAGTACTTC	TRBV9	TRBJ2-5	TRBD1